This T cell receptor beta chain was recovered during a study of naive and memory T cell subsets. CDR3 size: 14 residues. Losses at the gene ends were 0 bases for V and 6 bases for J; bases not matched to a gene: 2. CDR1 SGHRS and CDR2 YFSETQ come from the germline V gene. The treatment: skin biopsy from PPD injection site in Mantoux-positive individual. An oligonucleotide containing a UMI was ligated to the 3' end of TCR cDNA. Four PCR rounds used nested alpha and beta constant region primers plus the SP2 primer. TCRdb used MiXCR to reprocess the UMI-ligation and nested PCR reads, holding one entry per CDR3 protein. The sample has 25,000 to 35,000 distinct CDR3 sequences, about 7.4% seen once; the top ten hold over 3%.

The sequence was obtained from an adult in good health. The rearrangement uses TRBV5-1 and TRBJ1-1; 10 bases are shared with TRBD1. The sample here was skin, taken from a tuberculin skin test site. CDR3 sequence (DNA): TGCGCCAGCAGCTTGGATGGGACAGGGGCTGAAGCTTTCTTT. Protein sequence: CASSLDGTGAEAFF.